These 17 T cell receptor beta chains came from one sample sequenced in a study of blood T cell repertoires in COVID-19. Generated by immunoSEQ multiplex PCR, the TCRdb table keeps only in-frame clones and is missing some. The sample contains 200,000 to 300,000 clones, around 86% of which appear only once. The sequenced material came from PBMCs or T cells enriched from blood (not recorded which). The receptors were gathered from a man in his forties who had recovered from COVID-19.

This clone showed up just once. The rearrangement joins TRBV9 to TRBJ2-1, with 15 bases matching TRBD2. Trimming removed 6 bases from V and 3 bases from J; junction bases left unmatched: 10. Germline loops: CDR1 SGDLS, CDR2 YYNGEE. This CDR3 comprises 18 residues. DNA of the CDR3: TGTGCCAGCAACTACCGGACTAGCGGGAGGGGTAACTACAATGAGCAGTTCTTC. It translates to CASNYRTSGRGNYNEQFF.

This clone was observed a handful of times. The J gene is TRBJ1-1, the V gene TRBV18; 7 nucleotides match TRBD1. This CDR3 contains 13 residues. Germline V gene sequence: CDR1 KGHSH, CDR2 LQKENI. J was trimmed by 7 bases and V by 2 bases; bases with no gene match: 4. The CDR3 loop is CASSPGTALEAFF. The CDR3 nucleotides read TGTGCCAGCTCACCAGGGACAGCCCTTGAAGCTTTCTTT.

The CDR3 reads CASSSPAGQGDYGYTF. CDR3 nucleotides: TGTGCCAGCAGCTCCCCCGCGGGACAGGGTGACTATGGCTACACCTTC. The chain combines TRBV28 with TRBJ1-2, with 9 bases identical to TRBD1. Germline-derived CDR1 and CDR2 are MDHEN and SYDVKM. V dropped 6 bases and J dropped 3; count of bases not matched to a gene: 11. There are 16 residues in the CDR3.

The J gene is TRBJ2-1, the V gene TRBV6-1; tentatively, D is TRBD1 (6 bases). CDR3 length: 12 residues. The germline V and J ends were trimmed by 8 bases and 3 bases, with 8 bases remaining between them. Per the germline V gene, CDR1 is MNHNS and CDR2 is SASEGT. In DNA, the CDR3 is TGTGCCAGCGGACAGTACTACAATGAGCAGTTCTTC. Amino acids: CASGQYYNEQFF.

This rearrangement joins TRBV7-8 to TRBJ1-5, with TRBD1 matching 8 bases. CDR1 is SGHVS and CDR2 is FQNEAQ in the germline V gene. Germline trimming cut 1 base from V and 7 bases from J; bases unmatched to any gene: 9. The CDR3 totals 16 residues. The CDR3, as DNA: TGTGCCAGCAGCTTAGTTTTTCCACAGGGGGACCAGCCCCAGCATTTT. It encodes CASSLVFPQGDQPQHF.

The CDR3 sequence: CASSPGQGNTEAFF. The DNA of the CDR3 is TGTGCCAGCAGCCCGGGACAGGGGAACACTGAAGCTTTCTTT. The chain combines TRBV7-3 with TRBJ1-1, with 9 bases lining up with TRBD1. V shed 5 bases and J 1 base; nucleotides not matched to a gene: 2. The CDR3 has 14 residues. CDR1 is SGHTA, CDR2 FQGTGA, per germline.

Concerning this clone: Germline and junction disagree at one end, which may indicate a read error. This rearrangement joins TRBV6-1 to TRBJ2-4; 7 nucleotides align to TRBD1. Looked up from germline, CDR1 is MNHNS and CDR2 is SASEGT. The CDR3 spans 12 residues. CDR3 DNA sequence: TGTGCCAGCAGCGAAGGGGGCCACATTCAGTACTTC. This gives the protein CASSEGGHIQYF.

This CDR3 reads CASSLDYRATEAFF. Here the CDR3 DNA reads TGTGCCAGCAGCTTAGATTACAGGGCAACTGAAGCTTTCTTT. This chain links TRBV7-2 with TRBJ1-1; D possibly corresponds to TRBD1 (6 bases). The CDR3 sequence is 14 residues long. V lost 1 base and J lost 5, with 11 bases in between. The germline V gene has CDR1 SGHTA and CDR2 FQGNSA.

This chain links TRBV23-1 with TRBJ2-2; TRBD2 aligns across 11 bases. TRBV23-1 is an open reading frame, and its role is uncertain. This CDR3 spans 16 amino acids. Trimming cost V 6 bases and J 1 base; bases outside gene matches: 4. The CDR3 here is CASSVGLAVNTGELFF. The CDR3 DNA sequence: TGCGCCAGCAGCGTGGGACTAGCGGTGAACACCGGGGAGCTGTTTTTT.

This clone has just one count. The V gene is TRBV19, the J gene TRBJ1-1; TRBD1 agrees at 8 bases. The V gene end was trimmed by 9 bases and the J gene end by 4 bases; junction bases not matched to a gene: 7. Germline V gene lookup returns CDR1 LNHDA and CDR2 SQIVND (reference sequence). This CDR3 region has 13 residues. The CDR3 DNA is TGTGCCAGCCACAGGGGGTCGGGCACTGAAGCTTTCTTT. Translated: CASHRGSGTEAFF.

This sequence joins TRBV15 and TRBJ2-7, with 8 bases identical to TRBD1. The ends lost 0 bases at V and 3 bases at J; junction bases unmatched: 1. Germline V CDR1 and CDR2: LNHNV, YYDKDF (reference sequence). This CDR3 contains 14 residues. This CDR3 is CATSREGQGYEQYF. The CDR3 region has the DNA TGTGCCACCAGCAGAGAAGGACAGGGCTACGAGCAGTACTTC. Full variable domain (missing parts from reference TRBV15 and TRBJ2-7): DAMVIQNPRYQVTQFGKPVTLSCSQTLNHNVMYWYQQKSSQAPKLLFHYYDKDFNNEADTPDNFQSRRPNTSFCFLDIRSPGLGDTAMYLCATSREGQGYEQYFGPGTRLTVT.

The chain carries TRBV5-4 and TRBJ2-7; 9 bases align to TRBD2. The trim removed 5 bases at V and 0 bases at J, leaving 6 bases unmatched. This CDR3 is built from 15 residues. Germline loops: CDR1 SGHNT, CDR2 YYREEE (reference sequence). CDR3 nucleotide sequence: TGTGCCAGCAGGAAGGGGACTAGCAACTCCTACGAGCAGTACTTC. Protein sequence: CASRKGTSNSYEQYF.

The CDR3 reads CASSLAGGPGELFF. CDR3 sequence (DNA): TGTGCCAGCAGCTTGGCCGGGGGTCCCGGGGAGCTGTTTTTT. V gene TRBV5-4 combines with J gene TRBJ2-2, with TRBD2 as a possible D gene (6 bases). V lost 0 bases to trimming and J lost 6 bases, with 9 bases between them. The CDR3 runs 14 residues. Germline lookup yields CDR1 SGHNT and CDR2 YYREEE (reference sequence).

About this clone itself: The DNA is left out, because the CDR3 cannot be placed on it with certainty; the CDR3 is given as TCRdb lists it. This chain uses TRBV6-1 with TRBJ2-1; the listed D gene, TRBD2, was not tested against the DNA. The CDR3 is 14 residues long, ends included. Germline CDR1 and CDR2: MNHNS and SASEGT. The CDR3: CASSEWGQGTTGFF.

The rearrangement uses TRBV5-5 and TRBJ2-1, with 11 bases aligning to TRBD1. Unmatched junction bases numbered 13, after V lost 6 bases and J lost 8 bases. Germline assignment: CDR1 SGHKS and CDR2 YYEKEE (reference sequence). CDR3 length: 16 amino acids. In DNA, the CDR3 is TGTGCCAGCAATCCTCCACCGGGACAGGGGGTGTATGAGCAGTTCTTC. Translating gives CASNPPPGQGVYEQFF.

CDR3 sequence: CAWSLRGQYSNQPQHF. The CDR3 DNA is TGTGCCTGGAGCCTTAGGGGACAGTATAGCAATCAGCCCCAGCATTTT. The chain is built from TRBV30 and TRBJ1-5, with TRBD1 matching over 7 bases. The germline CDR1 and CDR2 sequences are GTSNPN and SVGIG (reference sequence). This CDR3 has 16 amino acids. V shed 3 bases, J shed 0 bases, and the junction held 8 bases outside the gene matches. The full variable domain, completed using reference TRBV30 and TRBJ1-5, is SQTIHQWPATLVQPVGSPLSLECTVEGTSNPNLYWYRQAAGRGLQLLFYSVGIGQISSEVPQNLSASRPQDRQFILSSKKLLLSDSGFYLCAWSLRGQYSNQPQHFGDGTRLSIL.

The V and J genes are TRBV3-1 (or the pseudogene TRBV3-2) and TRBJ1-2; D is perhaps TRBD1 (5 bases). V lost 0 bases and J lost 8, with 13 bases in between. The CDR3 consists of 14 residues. Per the germline V gene, CDR1 is LGHDT and CDR2 is YNNKEL (reference sequence). CDR3 sequence reads: CASSQDVQAQGYTF. The CDR3, as DNA: TGTGCCAGCAGCCAAGATGTACAGGCTCAGGGCTACACCTTC.